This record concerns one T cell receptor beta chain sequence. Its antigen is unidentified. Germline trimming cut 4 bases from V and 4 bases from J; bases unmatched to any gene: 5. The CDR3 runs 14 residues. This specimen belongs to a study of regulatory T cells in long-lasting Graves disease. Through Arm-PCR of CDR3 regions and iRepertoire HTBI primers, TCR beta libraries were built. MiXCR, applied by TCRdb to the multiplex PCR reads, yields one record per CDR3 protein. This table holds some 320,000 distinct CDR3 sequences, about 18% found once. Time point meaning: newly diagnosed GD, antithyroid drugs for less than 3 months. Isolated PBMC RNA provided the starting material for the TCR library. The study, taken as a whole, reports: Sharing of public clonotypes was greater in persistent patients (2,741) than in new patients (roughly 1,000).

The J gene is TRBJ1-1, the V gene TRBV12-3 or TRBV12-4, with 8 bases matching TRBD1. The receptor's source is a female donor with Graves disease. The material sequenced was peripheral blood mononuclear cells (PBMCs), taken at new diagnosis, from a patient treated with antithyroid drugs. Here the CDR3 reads CASSSSDRVTEAFF. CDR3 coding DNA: TGTGCCAGCAGTTCATCGGACAGGGTCACTGAAGCTTTCTTT.